The next 13 T cell receptor beta chains were all read from a single sample in a study of cytomegalovirus exposure and HLA in healthy donors. PCR primers comprised 60 Vbeta and 13 Jbeta primers. Repertoires were generated with immunoSEQ multiplex PCR, while TCRdb's copy carries only in-frame clones and drops some. The repertoire consists of 130,000 to 150,000 clones, with about 85% occurring once and the leading ten covering 3.1%. The material sequenced was PBMCs. The receptors stem from a female donor in good health and CMV-seronegative.

Of note for this clone: The sample carries other DNA sequences with the same CDR3. The rearrangement uses TRBV7-2 and TRBJ1-4, with D possibly being TRBD1 (5 bases). The CDR3 spans 14 residues. V was cut by 4 bases and J by 3 bases, with 9 bases left in between. Germline-derived CDR1 and CDR2 are SGHTA and FQGNSA. The CDR3, as DNA: TGTGCCAGCAGCTCAGACAGCGCTAATGAAAAACTGTTTTTT. It specifies CASSSDSANEKLFF.

The V gene is TRBV27, the J gene TRBJ1-1; a possible D gene is TRBD1 (6 bases). The germline CDR1 and CDR2 sequences are MNHEY and SMNVEV (reference sequence). V was clipped by 1 base and J by 6 bases, with 15 bases between them. This CDR3 has 15 amino acids. The CDR3 DNA follows: TGTGCCAGCAGTTTATTCCAGGGACCAGGGGCTGAAGCTTTCTTT. Translated: CASSLFQGPGAEAFF.

The rearrangement uses TRBV5-5 and TRBJ1-3; a possible D gene is TRBD1 (6 bases). The CDR3 is 17 residues long. Germline lookup yields CDR1 SGHKS and CDR2 YYEKEE (reference sequence). V was pared by 0 bases and J by 4 bases, with 17 bases between. CDR3 amino acids: CASSLVQGSPVGNTIYF. The CDR3 coding sequence is TGTGCCAGCAGCTTGGTACAGGGTTCACCCGTCGGAAACACCATATATTTT.

The rearrangement uses TRBV4-3 and TRBJ2-3, with D possibly TRBD2 on 5 matching bases. The CDR3 has 14 amino acids. The germline V gene has CDR1 LGHNA and CDR2 YSLEER. V gave up 0 bases and J gave up 7 bases, with 11 bases separating them. CDR3 DNA: TGCGCCAGCAGCCAAGATCGGGGAGTCAATACGCAGTATTTT. Translation: CASSQDRGVNTQYF.

This clone was detected only once. Its ends do not fully match the called genes, so a read error is possible. V is TRBV27 and J is TRBJ1-6, with a tentative D call TRBD1 (6 bases). Germline-derived CDR1 and CDR2 are MNHEY and SMNVEV (reference sequence). This CDR3 is 16 amino acids long. DNA for the CDR3: TGTGCCTGCAGTTTATACAGGGCAGACGGAGATTCACCCCTCCACTTT. Protein product: CACSLYRADGDSPLHF.

This chain uses TRBV15 with TRBJ2-2, with 9 positions matching TRBD2. CDR3 length: 16 residues. Germline trimming cut 3 bases from V and 4 bases from J; bases unmatched to any gene: 6. Germline lookup yields CDR1 LNHNV and CDR2 YYDKDF (reference sequence). CDR3 bases: TGTGCCACCAGCAGGCGGGAGGGGGGGGGCACCGGGGAGCTGTTTTTT. Translation: CATSRREGGGTGELFF.

This clone showed up just once. The chain has TRBV4-1 and TRBJ2-5, with D tentatively TRBD2 (5 bases). Trimming removed 4 bases at V and 1 base at J, with 16 bases between. CDR1 is MGHRA and CDR2 is YSYEKL in the germline V gene. The CDR3 length is 16 residues. CDR3 in amino acids: CASSRGIFVSQETQYF. CDR3 bases: TGCGCCAGCAGCCGAGGGATATTTGTCAGCCAAGAGACCCAGTACTTC.

This chain uses TRBV27 with TRBJ1-5, with 7 bases identical to TRBD1. V shed 6 bases, J shed 7 bases, and the junction held 12 bases outside the gene matches. CDR3 length: 15 residues. Germline V gene lookup returns CDR1 MNHEY and CDR2 SMNVEV (reference sequence). CDR3 region: CASSTQTGTGQPQHF. The CDR3 coding sequence is TGTGCCAGCAGCACACAGACAGGGACGGGACAGCCCCAGCATTTT.

This CDR3 reads CASSGEGPTDTQYF. In DNA form, the CDR3 reads TGTGCCAGCAGTGGCGAGGGCCCCACAGATACGCAGTATTTT. The V gene is TRBV2, the J gene TRBJ2-3, with D possibly being TRBD2 (5 bases). Trimming took off 4 bases at V and 2 bases at J, with 10 bases between the two ends. The CDR3 consists of 14 residues. Per germline, CDR1 SNHLY and CDR2 FYNNEI.

V is TRBV9 and J is TRBJ1-2; tentative D call: TRBD1 (6 bases). Trimming took 3 bases from V and 5 from J, leaving 20 bases between them. The CDR3 has 16 residues. The germline V gene has CDR1 SGDLS and CDR2 YYNGEE. CDR3 sequence (DNA): TGTGCCAGCAGCGCCCAGGCGGGGGGCGCGGGATATGGCTACACCTTC. It codes for CASSAQAGGAGYGYTF.

The chain employs TRBV29-1 and TRBJ1-2; 11 positions match TRBD1. Germline CDR1 is SQVTM and CDR2 is ANQGSEA. CDR3 length: 14 residues. Losses at the gene ends were 4 bases for V and 8 bases for J; bases not matched to a gene: 9. The CDR3 sequence: CSVGGDRGYWGYTF. CDR3 DNA sequence: TGCAGCGTTGGGGGGGACAGGGGGTATTGGGGCTACACCTTC.

The V and J genes are TRBV7-9 and TRBJ1-3, with 7 positions matching TRBD1. V dropped 5 bases and J dropped 0; count of bases not matched to a gene: 10. There are 17 residues in the CDR3. Germline CDR1 is SEHNR and CDR2 is FQNEAQ (reference sequence). Here the CDR3 reads CASSLTTTGRSGNTIYF. DNA of the CDR3: TGTGCCAGCAGCCTTACCACGACAGGGCGCTCTGGAAACACCATATATTTT.

The V gene is TRBV7-6, the J gene TRBJ2-2, with a weak D call TRBD2 (5 bases). The CDR3 has 15 residues. The germline V gene has CDR1 SGHVS and CDR2 FNYEAQ. V lost 6 bases and J 2 bases, leaving 13 bases between the germline ends. Here the CDR3 DNA reads TGTGCCAGCAGTGGGCGGGCCGTCAACACCGGGGAGCTGTTTTTT. Translated: CASSGRAVNTGELFF.